This is a list of T cell receptor beta chains from one sample in a study of blood T cells in healthy people across ages. TCRdb reanalysed the 5' RACE reads using MiXCR and keeps one entry per CDR3 protein. Here the sample spans roughly 550,000 distinct CDR3 sequences, about 25% being singletons. These data also formed part of another study, on T cells of mothers and their children.

Material: blood. The receptors stem from a boy aged 5-17 years in good health. CDR3s include the opening cysteine and the closing phenylalanine or tryptophan. Each record gives: V gene, D gene, J gene, clone size, CDR3 protein, CDR3 DNA. A D gene is named only where the DNA matches it firmly. The size entry is marked missing in some rows and otherwise reads once, few, many or a size class.

V: TRBV2; D: NA; J: TRBJ1-5; size: few; CDR3: CASSGFRTVHQPQHF; DNA: TGTGCCAGCAGTGGTTTTAGAACGGTTCATCAGCCCCAGCATTTT
V: TRBV5-1; D: TRBD1; J: TRBJ2-1; size: NA; CDR3: CASSPQGGYEQFF; DNA: TGCGCCAGCAGCCCCCAAGGGGGCTATGAGCAGTTCTTC
V: TRBV12-5; D: NA; J: TRBJ2-5; size: many; CDR3: CASRGQGQETQYF; DNA: TGTGCTAGCCGGGGGCAGGGCCAAGAGACCCAGTACTTC
V: TRBV19; D: NA; J: TRBJ2-7; size: NA; CDR3: CASSISEEYYEQYF; DNA: TGTGCCAGTAGTATTAGCGAGGAATACTACGAGCAGTACTTC
V: TRBV20-1; D: TRBD1; J: TRBJ2-2; size: NA; CDR3: CSAKRQGNTGELFF; DNA: TGCAGTGCCAAAAGACAGGGGAACACCGGGGAGCTGTTTTTT
V: TRBV20-1; D: TRBD2; J: TRBJ2-1; size: NA; CDR3: CSAPRRGGLDEQFF; DNA: TGCAGTGCTCCCAGGCGGGGGGGCCTGGATGAGCAGTTCTTC
V: TRBV28; D: NA; J: TRBJ2-4; size: NA; CDR3: CASSPIRTAKNIQYF; DNA: TGTGCCAGCAGTCCTATAAGAACAGCCAAAAACATTCAGTACTTC
V: TRBV5-1; D: NA; J: TRBJ1-2; size: NA; CDR3: CASSFPSPSNYGYTF; DNA: TGCGCCAGCAGCTTTCCTTCGCCCTCTAACTATGGCTACACCTTC
V: TRBV28; D: TRBD2; J: TRBJ2-7; size: NA; CDR3: CASRTRLAGVEQYF; DNA: TGTGCCAGCAGAACCCGACTAGCGGGAGTCGAGCAGTACTTC
V: TRBV2; D: NA; J: TRBJ2-5; size: NA; CDR3: CASSEIGEETQYF; DNA: TGTGCCAGCAGTGAAATAGGGGAAGAGACCCAGTACTTC
V: TRBV2; D: NA; J: TRBJ2-7; size: NA; CDR3: CASRASGTPDYEQYF; DNA: TGTGCCAGCAGGGCCTCCGGGACGCCTGACTACGAGCAGTACTTC
V: TRBV5-5; D: NA; J: TRBJ1-1; size: few; CDR3: CASSLASAENTEAFF; DNA: TGTGCCAGCAGCTTGGCATCGGCGGAAAACACTGAAGCTTTCTTT
V: TRBV5-6; D: NA; J: TRBJ2-7; size: NA; CDR3: CASSSDGLMLRVEQYF; DNA: TGTGCCAGCAGCTCGGACGGCCTAATGCTACGTGTGGAGCAGTACTTC
V: TRBV7-9; D: NA; J: TRBJ2-1; size: NA; CDR3: CASGSKGSGYNEQFF; DNA: TGTGCCAGCGGGTCTAAGGGTAGCGGCTACAATGAGCAGTTCTTC
V: TRBV3-1; D: TRBD2; J: TRBJ2-5; size: few; CDR3: CASSPTTSGRARETQYF; DNA: TGTGCCAGCAGCCCCACGACTAGCGGGAGGGCGAGGGAGACCCAGTACTTC
V: TRBV24-1; D: TRBD1; J: TRBJ2-1; size: NA; CDR3: CATSDHRDSYNEQFF; DNA: TGTGCCACCAGTGACCACCGGGACAGCTACAATGAGCAGTTCTTC
V: TRBV11-2; D: NA; J: TRBJ2-7; size: NA; CDR3: CASSSFGGVYEQYF; DNA: TGTGCCAGCAGCTCCTTTGGAGGAGTCTACGAGCAGTACTTC
V: TRBV12-3/TRBV12-4; D: NA; J: TRBJ1-2; size: few; CDR3: CASSFSVQVIPQGYGYTF; DNA: TGTGCCAGCAGTTTCAGTGTGCAGGTCATACCCCAGGGCTATGGCTACACCTTC
V: TRBV6-2/TRBV6-3; D: TRBD2; J: TRBJ2-7; size: few; CDR3: CASSYSRTSLSYEQYF; DNA: TGTGCCAGCAGTTACTCGCGGACTAGCCTATCCTACGAGCAGTACTTC
V: TRBV6-6; D: NA; J: TRBJ2-7; size: NA; CDR3: CASSYETGTYSYEQYF; DNA: TGTGCCAGCAGTTACGAAACAGGAACCTACTCCTACGAGCAGTACTTC
V: TRBV29-1; D: NA; J: TRBJ1-4; size: many; CDR3: CSVGGATNEKLFF; DNA: TGCAGCGTTGGGGGTGCAACTAATGAAAAACTGTTTTTT
V: TRBV20-1; D: TRBD2; J: TRBJ2-7; size: NA; CDR3: CSALPLGLATNEQYF; DNA: TGCAGTGCGCTCCCTCTCGGACTAGCGACCAACGAGCAGTACTTC
V: TRBV4-3; D: TRBD2; J: TRBJ2-2; size: few; CDR3: CASTVAGGDNTGELFF; DNA: TGCGCCAGCACCGTAGCGGGGGGGGATAACACCGGGGAGCTGTTTTTT
V: TRBV6-5; D: NA; J: TRBJ2-7; size: few; CDR3: CASSYLGPYENEQYF; DNA: TGTGCCAGCAGTTACCTTGGGCCCTACGAGAACGAGCAGTACTTC
V: TRBV7-2; D: TRBD1; J: TRBJ1-2; size: NA; CDR3: CAGSLDRGREDYTF; DNA: TGTGCCGGCAGCTTAGACAGGGGGCGTGAGGACTACACCTTC
V: TRBV7-9; D: NA; J: TRBJ2-6; size: few; CDR3: CASSPAVGANVLTF; DNA: TGTGCCAGCAGCCCGGCCGTTGGGGCCAACGTCCTGACTTTC
V: TRBV5-1; D: NA; J: TRBJ2-3; size: NA; CDR3: CASRMAGLTDTQYF; DNA: TGCGCCAGCAGGATGGCGGGGTTAACAGATACGCAGTATTTT
V: TRBV7-2; D: NA; J: TRBJ2-5; size: NA; CDR3: CASSPRSRIRGETQYF; DNA: TGTGCCAGCAGCCCAAGGTCTAGGATTCGAGGAGAGACCCAGTACTTC
V: TRBV10-3; D: TRBD1; J: TRBJ1-1; size: NA; CDR3: CAIRPRDRGSAFF; DNA: TGTGCCATCAGGCCCCGGGACAGGGGTTCAGCTTTCTTT
V: TRBV5-1; D: TRBD2; J: TRBJ2-1; size: NA; CDR3: CASSLEPGTSGGGEQFF; DNA: TGCGCCAGCAGCTTGGAGCCGGGGACTAGCGGGGGTGGGGAGCAGTTCTTC
V: TRBV20-1; D: NA; J: TRBJ1-1; size: many; CDR3: CSASGDGPDTEAFF; DNA: TGCAGTGCTAGCGGGGACGGGCCGGACACTGAAGCTTTCTTT
V: TRBV12-3/TRBV12-4; D: NA; J: TRBJ2-1; size: NA; CDR3: CASSSGYEQFF; DNA: TGTGCCAGCAGTTCTGGTTATGAGCAGTTCTTC
V: TRBV25-1; D: TRBD1; J: TRBJ2-7; size: NA; CDR3: CASRHGQGAAYEQYF; DNA: TGTGCCAGCAGACATGGACAGGGGGCAGCCTACGAGCAGTACTTC
V: TRBV29-1; D: TRBD2; J: TRBJ2-3; size: NA; CDR3: CSGWGGDTDTQYF; DNA: TGCAGCGGGTGGGGGGGGGACACAGATACGCAGTATTTT
V: TRBV30; D: NA; J: TRBJ2-7; size: few; CDR3: CAWSGTTISYEQYF; DNA: TGTGCCTGGAGTGGAACGACAATCTCCTACGAGCAGTACTTC
V: TRBV25-1; D: NA; J: TRBJ2-5; size: many; CDR3: CASSTRQGGRETQYF; DNA: TGTGCCAGCAGTACCCGACAGGGAGGGCGAGAGACCCAGTACTTC
V: TRBV27; D: NA; J: TRBJ2-2; size: NA; CDR3: CASSPMPRTPFNTGELFF; DNA: TGTGCCAGCAGTCCTATGCCTCGGACACCTTTTAACACCGGGGAGCTGTTTTTT
V: TRBV20-1; D: TRBD2; J: TRBJ2-1; size: NA; CDR3: CSATSGGSPREQFF; DNA: TGCAGTGCCACTAGCGGGGGGTCCCCTAGGGAGCAGTTCTTC
V: TRBV20-1; D: TRBD1; J: TRBJ2-5; size: few; CDR3: CSARDPSDRKETQYF; DNA: TGCAGTGCTAGAGATCCCTCGGACAGGAAAGAGACCCAGTACTTC
V: TRBV4-3; D: NA; J: TRBJ1-4; size: NA; CDR3: CASSQDLGARGDEKLFF; DNA: TGCGCCAGCAGCCAAGATTTAGGGGCCCGAGGGGACGAAAAACTGTTTTTT
V: TRBV7-9; D: NA; J: TRBJ1-2; size: few; CDR3: CASSLTIGIYGYTF; DNA: TGTGCCAGCAGCTTAACAATAGGGATCTATGGCTACACCTTC
V: TRBV24-1; D: TRBD1; J: TRBJ2-1; size: NA; CDR3: CATSDLGTETAEQFF; DNA: TGTGCCACCAGTGATTTAGGGACAGAAACCGCTGAGCAGTTCTTC
V: TRBV7-9; D: TRBD1; J: TRBJ1-4; size: few; CDR3: CASSARRDREAEKLFF; DNA: TGTGCCAGCAGCGCGAGGCGGGACAGGGAGGCTGAAAAACTGTTTTTT
V: TRBV3-1; D: NA; J: TRBJ1-5; size: NA; CDR3: CASSQTPGVPNQPQHF; DNA: TGTGCCAGCAGCCAAACCCCAGGGGTCCCCAATCAGCCCCAGCATTTT
V: TRBV14; D: NA; J: TRBJ2-1; size: NA; CDR3: CASSQGILGSYNEQFF; DNA: TGTGCCAGCAGCCAAGGTATACTAGGTTCCTACAATGAGCAGTTCTTC
V: TRBV28; D: NA; J: TRBJ1-5; size: NA; CDR3: CASSLLRGLQPQHF; DNA: TGTGCCAGCAGTTTGCTGAGGGGGTTACAGCCCCAGCATTTT